Below, 13 T cell receptor beta chains from the same sample are listed, as sequenced in a study of technical replicates of blood from several donors. TCRdb's copy holds only in-frame clones and misses some; the assay was immunoSEQ multiplex PCR. The sample records more than 70,000 clones, about 97% being singletons. The sequencing input was T cells isolated from PBMCs. These receptors all stem from a human donor in good health.

The V call is TRBV2, the J call TRBJ2-5; 13 bases align to TRBD2. Germline V gives CDR1 SNHLY, CDR2 FYNNEI. CDR3 length: 20 amino acids. With 6 bases clipped from V and 5 bases from J, the junction kept 21 bases outside the gene matches. The CDR3 loop reads CASSRGRETSGGTLRETQYF. The CDR3 DNA reads TGTGCCAGCAGCAGGGGGAGGGAGACTAGCGGGGGGACCCTGCGGGAGACCCAGTACTTC. The variable domain in full, with the rest retrieved from reference TRBV2 and TRBJ2-5, is EPEVTQTPSHQVTQMGQEVILRCVPISNHLYFYWYRQILGQKVEFLVSFYNNEISEKSEIFDDQFSVERPDGSNFTLKIRSTKLEDSAMYFCASSRGRETSGGTLRETQYFGPGTRLLVL.

This chain links TRBV28 with TRBJ1-1, with D perhaps TRBD1 (6 bases). CDR3 size: 15 residues. The germline gives CDR1 MDHEN, CDR2 SYDVKM. Trimming left V 5 bases short and J 1 base short, with 14 bases between. The CDR3 is CASSVGPGANTEAFF. CDR3 nucleotides: TGTGCCAGCAGTGTAGGCCCAGGGGCGAACACTGAAGCTTTCTTT.

This clone was picked up one time. V is TRBV19 and J is TRBJ1-5; maybe TRBD1 (6 bases). The CDR3 sequence is 14 residues long. Germline CDR1 reads LNHDA; CDR2 reads SQIVND (reference sequence). V lost 5 bases to trimming and J lost 2 bases, with 10 bases between them. The CDR3 here is CASSSSGGNQPQHF. For the CDR3, the DNA is TGTGCCAGTAGTTCGTCAGGGGGCAATCAGCCCCAGCATTTT. The variable domain in full, completed from reference TRBV19 and TRBJ1-5, reads DGGITQSPKYLFRKEGQNVTLSCEQNLNHDAMYWYRQDPGQGLRLIYYSQIVNDFQKGDIAEGYSVSREKKESFPLTVTSAQKNPTAFYLCASSSSGGNQPQHFGDGTRLSIL.

This clone was seen a single time. The chain couples TRBV28 to TRBJ1-2, with TRBD1 as a possible D gene (5 bases). The CDR3 covers 14 residues. CDR1 is MDHEN, CDR2 SYDVKM, per germline. V was pared by 6 bases and J by 3 bases, with 14 bases between. The CDR3: CASREGIGDYGYTF. As DNA, the CDR3 is TGTGCCAGCAGGGAAGGGATAGGGGACTATGGCTACACCTTC.

V and J are TRBV30 and TRBJ1-2, with no clear D. This CDR3 is 11 amino acids long. The V end lost 2 bases, the J end lost 8 bases, and 9 bases lay between the germline ends. Germline loops: CDR1 GTSNPN, CDR2 SVGIG (reference sequence). CDR3 sequence: CAWSNPGGYTF. The CDR3 DNA reads as TGTGCCTGGAGTAACCCGGGGGGCTACACCTTC.

The CDR3 nucleotides read TGTGCCAGTAGTAACAGGGGGAACACTGAAGCTTTCTTT. Translated, it gives CASSNRGNTEAFF. The V call is TRBV19, the J call TRBJ1-1; 7 bases match TRBD1. With V trimmed by 4 bases and J by 1 base, 0 bases remained unmatched. The germline V gene has CDR1 LNHDA and CDR2 SQIVND (reference sequence). This CDR3 is 13 amino acids long.

The rearrangement links TRBV28 to TRBJ1-5; weak D call: TRBD1 (6 bases). The CDR3 is made up of 14 amino acids. Trimming took off 11 bases at V and 6 bases at J, with 20 bases between the two ends. Germline-derived CDR1 and CDR2 are MDHEN and SYDVKM. CDR3 DNA sequence: TGTGCCCTTAATGGGGGGGGCTCGATTCAGCCCCAGCATTTT. Translation: CALNGGGSIQPQHF.

The chain uses TRBV11-2 and TRBJ2-1; 9 nucleotides align to TRBD1. The CDR3 covers 16 residues. Germline values: CDR1 SGHAT, CDR2 FQNNGV. V lost 3 bases, J lost 4 bases, and 7 bases stayed unmatched. CDR3: CASSFTGTGTYNEQFF. The CDR3 DNA follows: TGTGCCAGCAGCTTTACCGGGACAGGGACTTACAATGAGCAGTTCTTC.

V usage is TRBV28 and J usage is TRBJ1-3, with D hard to call. Trimming took off 1 base at V and 3 bases at J, with 13 bases between the two ends. The CDR3 spans 16 residues. Per the germline V gene, CDR1 is MDHEN and CDR2 is SYDVKM. As DNA, the CDR3 is TGTGCCAGCAGTTTATCTTCCTTTAGCTTTGGAAACACCATATATTTT. Translating gives CASSLSSFSFGNTIYF.

The rearrangement uses TRBV28 and TRBJ2-3; no clear D gene. The germline V gene has CDR1 MDHEN and CDR2 SYDVKM. The CDR3 extends over 14 amino acids. V lost 7 bases and J 3 bases, leaving 14 bases between the germline ends. Here the CDR3 DNA reads TGTGCCAGCACCCCTCGGCCCGGGACAGATACGCAGTATTTT. This translates into CASTPRPGTDTQYF.

J is TRBJ1-5 and V is TRBV5-6; tentative D call: TRBD1 (5 bases). This CDR3 spans 16 amino acids. The germline V gene has CDR1 SGHDT and CDR2 YYEEEE. The ends were cut back, 0 bases at V and 1 base at J, with 11 bases in the middle. The CDR3 reads CASSLAGGTSNQPQHF. In nucleotides, the CDR3 is TGTGCCAGCAGCTTGGCCGGCGGGACGAGCAATCAGCCCCAGCATTTT. Supplemented by reference TRBV5-6 and TRBJ1-5, the full variable domain reads DAGVTQSPTHLIKTRGQQVTLRCSPKSGHDTVSWYQQALGQGPQFIFQYYEEEERQRGNFPDRFSGHQFPNYSSELNVNALLLGDSALYLCASSLAGGTSNQPQHFGDGTRLSIL.

V is TRBV6-4 and J is TRBJ2-2; 7 nucleotides match TRBD1. V was clipped by 6 bases and J by 2 bases; unmatched bases: 9. The CDR3 totals 16 residues. Germline assignment: CDR1 MRHNA and CDR2 SNTAGT. The CDR3 is CASREPGQRNTGELFF. The CDR3 region has the DNA TGTGCCAGCAGGGAGCCGGGACAGAGAAACACCGGGGAGCTGTTTTTT.

J is TRBJ2-5 and V is TRBV2; possible D gene TRBD2, 6 bases. The germline V gene encodes CDR1 SNHLY and CDR2 FYNNEI. The V end was cut by 2 bases, the J end by 4 bases, with 8 bases between. This CDR3 has 13 residues. CDR3 coding DNA: TGTGCCAGCAGTGAATTGGGGGGAGAGACCCAGTACTTC. Its translation: CASSELGGETQYF.